This TCR beta chain was recovered during a study of T cell responses to AZD1222 COVID-19 vaccine. The CDR3 sequence is 16 residues long. Germline lookup yields CDR1 SGHVS and CDR2 FQNEAQ. The V and J ends lost 3 bases and 0 bases, in that order; junction bases with no gene match: 5. Some clones are missing from TCRdb's copy, which holds only in-frame ones; the method was immunoSEQ multiplex PCR. The sample includes about 79,000 clones, more than 75% of them seen just once. Findings and caveats of the study: Nearly half of spike-specific TCRs reportedly go after variant regions that carry no mutations. Spike-specific TCR breadth and depth were elevated following two AZD1222 doses.

A note on this clone: Its target is not known.

The sample consisted of peripheral blood, taken on day 0 of AZD1222 vaccination. The receptor comes from an adult in good health. V usage is TRBV7-8 and J usage is TRBJ2-7, with TRBD2 matching 10 bases. The CDR3 spells CASSFEREGPSYEQYF. CDR3 sequence (DNA): TGTGCCAGCAGCTTTGAGCGGGAGGGCCCCTCCTACGAGCAGTACTTC.